The clone carrying this T cell receptor beta chain is deemed medium-sized. The antigen remains unidentified. Clones were read by immunoSEQ multiplex PCR, and TCRdb kept only the in-frame ones, dropping some. The sample comprises about 31,000 clones, approximately 69% of which are singletons, and about 0.95% rests with the top ten. The record originates from a study of STAT5B mutations in CD4+ large granular lymphocyte leukemia. Study summary: The CDR3 'QG' motif was associated with a particular HLA allele among healthy donors. Whole-study results and caveats: Main leukemic clonotypes were patient-specific, but roughly 25% appeared at low frequency elsewhere.

CDR1 and CDR2 from the germline V gene are KGHSH and LQKENI. Unmatched junction bases numbered 8, after V lost 6 bases and J lost 4 bases. The CDR3 loop spans 15 amino acids. The V and J genes are TRBV18 and TRBJ1-5; 8 bases fit TRBD1. This TCR came from a human donor in good health. Sequences were obtained from CD4+ T cells from blood buffy coats. Here the CDR3 DNA reads TGTGCCAGCTCCGCCGGGACAGGTGAGAATCAGCCCCAGCATTTT. Protein product: CASSAGTGENQPQHF.